A single sample is the source of the 30 T cell receptor beta chains below, sequenced in a study of early T cells in non-severe SARS-CoV-2 infection. From the 5' RACE reads, TCRdb called clonotypes with MiXCR, one entry per CDR3 protein. Of some 33,000 distinct CDR3 sequences detected, under 6% appear once; the ten largest clones hold 10% to 15%. The sample was whole blood. These receptor sequences come from an adult who was a healthcare worker with PCR-confirmed SARS-CoV-2 infection or an uninfected control (not recorded which).

This clonotype was picked up many times. This chain links TRBV9 with TRBJ2-3; possibly TRBD1 or TRBD2 for D (5 bases each). Looked up from germline, CDR1 is SGDLS and CDR2 is YYNGEE. Trimming pared 3 bases from V and 2 bases from J, leaving 16 bases between. The CDR3 sequence is 16 residues long. The CDR3 DNA reads as TGTGCCAGCAGCGCCCGGGACCAGACTATCACAGATACGCAGTATTTT. It translates to CASSARDQTITDTQYF.

This clonotype was seen ten or more times. The J gene is TRBJ2-1, the V gene TRBV10-3; D remains unclear. There are 16 residues in the CDR3. V lost 3 bases, J lost 7 bases, and 19 bases lay in between. Germline V gene sequence: CDR1 ENHRY, CDR2 SYGVKD. DNA of the CDR3: TGTGCCATCAGTGAACCCTCAAAGGGCGGTTGGAATGAGCAGTTCTTC. This encodes CAISEPSKGGWNEQFF.

In its sample, this clonotype was seen many times. This chain uses TRBV24-1 with TRBJ2-1, with 8 bases identical to TRBD2. This CDR3 has 14 residues. V gave up 9 bases and J gave up 7 bases; unmatched junction bases: 10. From germline, CDR1 is KGHDR and CDR2 SFDVKD. CDR3 in DNA: TGTGCCACCTCACTCAGCGGGGGAGGAAATGAGCAGTTCTTC. Translated: CATSLSGGGNEQFF.

This clonotype was picked up many times. The chain links TRBV12-3 or TRBV12-4 to TRBJ1-2; D is uncertain. Trimming took off 3 bases at V and 8 bases at J, with 10 bases between the two ends. This CDR3 has 12 amino acids. CDR3 bases: TGTGCCAGCAGTTTCGGAGGGTGGGGCTACACCTTC. Amino acids: CASSFGGWGYTF.

This clonotype occurred a few times. The chain couples TRBV7-2 to TRBJ2-7; D unresolved. Germline V gene data show CDR1 as SGHTA and CDR2 as FQGNSA. The germline V and J ends were trimmed by 5 bases and 5 bases, with 25 bases remaining between them. This CDR3 spans 17 amino acids. In nucleotides, the CDR3 is TGTGCCAGCAGCATCAGAATGGGCGTTAAAGGTACCGACGAGCAGTACTTC. Amino acid sequence: CASSIRMGVKGTDEQYF.

Many counts were recorded for this clonotype. This rearrangement joins TRBV19 to TRBJ2-5, with D maybe TRBD1 (5 bases). Germline loops: CDR1 LNHDA, CDR2 SQIVND (reference sequence). With 3 bases removed from V and 4 bases from J, the gap between germline ends came to 9 bases. The CDR3 runs to 13 residues. CDR3 nucleotide sequence: TGTGCCAGTAGTATCAGGGTCGGAGAGACCCAGTACTTC. Translated, it gives CASSIRVGETQYF.

Only a few counts were recorded for this clonotype. J is TRBJ2-5 and V is TRBV30; 8 positions match TRBD1. Per germline, CDR1 GTSNPN and CDR2 SVGIG (reference sequence). With V trimmed by 0 bases and J by 0 bases, 6 bases remained unmatched. The CDR3 runs to 16 residues. CDR3 residues: CAWSVGDRNYQETQYF. CDR3 sequence (DNA): TGTGCCTGGAGTGTAGGGGACAGGAACTACCAAGAGACCCAGTACTTC.

Many counts were recorded for this clonotype. The chain couples TRBV7-2 to TRBJ2-2; D is uncertain. This CDR3 has 16 residues. Germline lookup yields CDR1 SGHTA and CDR2 FQGNSA. Deletions cut 1 base from V and 3 bases from J, with 12 bases between. CDR3 DNA: TGTGCCAGCAGCTTAGTGGGTGGCAGAGACACCGGGGAGCTGTTTTTT. Protein sequence: CASSLVGGRDTGELFF. The variable domain in full, completed from reference TRBV7-2 and TRBJ2-2, reads GAGVSQSPSNKVTEKGKDVELRCDPISGHTALYWYRQSLGQGLEFLIYFQGNSAPDKSGLPSDRFSAERTGGSVSTLTIQRTQQEDSAVYLCASSLVGGRDTGELFFGEGSRLTVL.

This clonotype was found many times. The chain recombines TRBV7-6 with TRBJ2-3; TRBD1 agrees at 8 bases. The CDR3 is 17 amino acids. The germline V gene has CDR1 SGHVS and CDR2 FNYEAQ. J gave up 0 bases and V 2 bases, and 7 bases lay outside the gene matches. For the CDR3, the DNA is TGTGCCAGCAGCTTAAGACAGGGGAACCCTAGCACAGATACGCAGTATTTT. It encodes CASSLRQGNPSTDTQYF. Full variable domain (outside the CDR3, taken from reference TRBV7-6 and TRBJ2-3): GAGVSQSPRYKVTKRGQDVALRCDPISGHVSLYWYRQALGQGPEFLTYFNYEAQQDKSGLPNDRFSAERPEGSISTLTIQRTEQRDSAMYRCASSLRQGNPSTDTQYFGPGTRLTVL.

This clonotype was recorded at least ten times. The genes are TRBV5-1 and TRBJ1-2; possibly TRBD1 for D (6 bases). There are 13 residues in the CDR3. V was shortened by 4 bases and J by 6 bases, with 13 bases between the two germline ends. The germline gives CDR1 SGHRS, CDR2 YFSETQ. This CDR3 reads CASSLQGRDGYTF. CDR3 nucleotide sequence: TGCGCCAGCAGCCTACAGGGTCGGGATGGCTACACCTTC.

This clonotype was detected many times. The V and J genes are TRBV7-9 and TRBJ2-5; D gene unclear. Per germline, CDR1 SEHNR and CDR2 FQNEAQ (reference sequence). Deletions cut 7 bases from V and 5 bases from J, with 8 bases between. This CDR3 contains 11 residues. CDR3 protein: CASTLGETQYF. DNA of the CDR3: TGTGCCAGCACCTTGGGCGAGACCCAGTACTTC.

This clonotype has just a few counts. CDR3 region: CASRISNYGYTF. For the CDR3, the DNA is TGTGCCAGCAGAATTAGTAACTATGGCTACACCTTC. The rearrangement links TRBV12-3 or TRBV12-4 to TRBJ1-2; D remains ambiguous. The CDR3 runs 12 residues. Trimming left V 6 bases short and J 1 base short, with 6 bases between.

This clonotype occurred many times. The chain uses TRBV10-3 and TRBJ2-5; 10 positions agree with TRBD2. Germline CDR1 is ENHRY and CDR2 is SYGVKD. Germline trimming cut 6 bases from V and 3 bases from J; bases unmatched to any gene: 4. This CDR3 has 14 residues. The CDR3 DNA reads TGTGCCATCAGCATAGCGGGGGGAAAAGAGACCCAGTACTTC. Its translation: CAISIAGGKETQYF.

This clonotype was seen many times. This chain uses TRBV7-2 with TRBJ2-3, with 11 bases matching TRBD2. The V and J ends lost 5 bases and 5 bases, in that order; junction bases with no gene match: 3. Germline assignment: CDR1 SGHTA and CDR2 FQGNSA. CDR3 length: 14 amino acids. The CDR3 spells CASSKTSGVDTQYF. The CDR3, as DNA: TGTGCCAGCAGCAAGACTAGCGGGGTAGATACGCAGTATTTT.

This clonotype was picked up many times. The chain uses TRBV6-1 and TRBJ1-5; D uncertain. Trimming removed 5 bases from V and 8 bases from J, with 13 bases in between. The CDR3 is 13 amino acids. The V gene's germline CDR1 is MNHNS and CDR2 SASEGT. CDR3 sequence: CASSPAHWEPQHF. For the CDR3, the DNA is TGTGCCAGCAGTCCAGCACATTGGGAGCCCCAGCATTTT.

The V call is TRBV9, the J call TRBJ2-5, with D maybe TRBD1 (5 bases). Trimming removed 0 bases from V and 1 base from J, with 7 bases in between. Germline V gene sequence: CDR1 SGDLS, CDR2 YYNGEE. The CDR3 length is 14 residues. DNA for the CDR3: TGTGCCAGCAGCGTAGGGGGCAGCCAAGAGACCCAGTACTTC. It encodes CASSVGGSQETQYF.

CDR3 amino acids: CASSLGAGNTGELFF. DNA of the CDR3: TGCGCCAGCAGCTTGGGAGCGGGGAACACCGGGGAGCTGTTTTTT. The V call is TRBV5-1, the J call TRBJ2-2; TRBD2 is a possible D gene (6 bases). The CDR3 has 15 amino acids. The germline V gene has CDR1 SGHRS and CDR2 YFSETQ. The germline V and J ends were trimmed by 0 bases and 1 base, with 7 bases remaining between them. The full variable domain, rest sourced from reference TRBV5-1 and TRBJ2-2, is KAGVTQTPRYLIKTRGQQVTLSCSPISGHRSVSWYQQTPGQGLQFLFEYFSETQRNKGNFPGRFSGRQFSNSRSEMNVSTLELGDSALYLCASSLGAGNTGELFFGEGSRLTVL.

This clonotype has at least ten counts. The chain carries TRBV12-5 and TRBJ2-3; unclear D gene. This CDR3 has 14 residues. CDR1 is LGHNT and CDR2 is FRNRAP in the germline V gene. V was clipped by 6 bases and J by 1 base, with 11 bases between them. CDR3 coding DNA: TGTGCTAGTGGCCTTAGGTCGGGCACAGATACGCAGTATTTT. Its protein product is CASGLRSGTDTQYF.

This clonotype was recorded many times. This chain connects TRBV7-3 to TRBJ2-3; TRBD2 aligns across 13 bases. The germline V gene has CDR1 SGHTA and CDR2 FQGTGA. The CDR3 extends over 14 amino acids. V shed 4 bases and J 10 bases; nucleotides not matched to a gene: 5. The CDR3 loop is CASSSGTSGVAQYF. CDR3 bases: TGTGCCAGCAGCTCCGGGACTAGCGGGGTGGCGCAGTATTTT.

This clonotype was recorded at least ten times. The genes are TRBV18 and TRBJ1-4, with D possibly matching TRBD1 (5 bases). Per the germline V gene, CDR1 is KGHSH and CDR2 is LQKENI. The V and J ends lost 0 bases and 5 bases respectively, with 7 bases between them. The CDR3 covers 14 residues. CDR3 loop: CASSPPTGNEKLFF. The CDR3 DNA is TGTGCCAGCTCACCACCCACAGGAAATGAAAAACTGTTTTTT.

This clonotype was observed at least ten times. This chain links TRBV4-3 with TRBJ1-6, with D possibly TRBD1 on 6 matching bases. V lost 4 bases, J lost 9 bases, and 13 bases lay in between. CDR1 and CDR2 from the germline V gene are LGHNA and YSLEER. The CDR3 totals 14 residues. The DNA for the CDR3 is TGCGCCAGCAGCCCGGGACACCCGGGTTCACCCCTCCACTTT. Translation gives CASSPGHPGSPLHF.

The table lists this clonotype with many counts. V and J are TRBV9 and TRBJ1-1; 9 bases align to TRBD1. CDR1 and CDR2 from the germline V gene are SGDLS and YYNGEE. The junction had 7 bases not matched to a gene; V was cut back by 3 bases and J by 4 bases. The CDR3 contains 15 residues. The CDR3 DNA reads as TGTGCCAGCAGCGCTGGGACAGGGTCGAGCACTGAAGCTTTCTTT. This encodes CASSAGTGSSTEAFF.

The chain recombines TRBV6-2 or TRBV6-3 with TRBJ2-4; 8 bases match TRBD2. The CDR3 sequence is 16 residues long. The V gene's germline CDR1 is MNHEY and CDR2 SVGEGT. The junction had 8 bases not matched to a gene; V was cut back by 6 bases and J by 1 base. The CDR3 region is CASSPKAGEAKNIQYF. The DNA for the CDR3 is TGTGCCAGCAGCCCCAAAGCGGGAGAGGCCAAAAACATTCAGTACTTC.

This clonotype showed up many times. The CDR3 region has the DNA TGTGCCAGAAGCCCAAGGTCCCTCGGCGGTTCACCCCTCCACTTT. This codes for CARSPRSLGGSPLHF. The chain carries TRBV5-3 and TRBJ1-6; D ambiguous. TRBV5-3 qualifies as an ORF whose function is uncertain. The ends were cut back, 4 bases at V and 9 bases at J, with 17 bases in the middle. CDR3 size: 15 residues.

This clonotype was found many times. Written as DNA, the CDR3 is TGTGCCAGCAGCTTAACCCCAGGGGGTAATGAGCAGTTCTTC. Its protein is CASSLTPGGNEQFF. V is TRBV7-2 and J is TRBJ2-1; TRBD1 aligns across 7 bases. Germline CDR1 SGHTA, CDR2 FQGNSA. CDR3 length: 14 residues. V lost 2 bases to trimming and J lost 7 bases; unmatched junction nucleotides: 5.

This clonotype was found many times. This chain connects TRBV6-5 to TRBJ2-3; 7 bases match TRBD2. This CDR3 region has 15 residues. Germline CDR1 reads MNHEY; CDR2 reads SVGAGI. V was clipped by 6 bases and J by 3 bases; unmatched bases: 9. CDR3 in DNA: TGTGCCAGCAGCCGAGGGACTACGGCAACAGATACGCAGTATTTT. Translated: CASSRGTTATDTQYF.

This clonotype was seen a few times. The chain is built from TRBV27 and TRBJ1-1; TRBD1 aligns across 9 bases. Germline CDR1 reads MNHEY; CDR2 reads SMNVEV (reference sequence). Trimming at V came to 4 bases and at J to 7 bases, leaving 10 bases not matched to a gene. The CDR3 totals 15 residues. For the CDR3, the DNA is TGTGCCAGCAGTTCCGGGACAGGGACGGAGGGTGAAGCTTTCTTT. It codes for CASSSGTGTEGEAFF.

This clonotype was found many times. This chain joins TRBV5-1 and TRBJ2-3, with 7 bases matching TRBD2. This CDR3 has 17 residues. V was clipped by 0 bases and J by 2 bases; unmatched bases: 9. Germline lookup yields CDR1 SGHRS and CDR2 YFSETQ. For the CDR3, the DNA is TGCGCCAGCAGCTTGGTCGGGGGGATACCCCTCACAGATACGCAGTATTTT. As protein: CASSLVGGIPLTDTQYF.

This clonotype occurred many times. The gene calls are TRBV12-3 or TRBV12-4 and TRBJ2-6; D is undetermined. Trimming cost V 7 bases and J 0 bases, with 16 bases left between them. The CDR3 runs to 17 residues. CDR3 in amino acids: CASTPGRGSSGANVLTF. CDR3 nucleotides: TGTGCCAGCACTCCAGGTAGAGGCAGCTCTGGGGCCAACGTCCTGACTTTC.

This clonotype came up many times. The rearrangement uses TRBV12-3 or TRBV12-4 and TRBJ1-6, with a weak D call TRBD1 (5 bases). The CDR3 is 12 amino acids. Trimming shortened V by 5 bases and J by 14 bases, and 13 bases separated the two germline ends. This chain's CDR3 is CASSPGTPALHF. CDR3 nucleotides: TGTGCCAGCAGTCCAGGGACCCCTGCCCTCCACTTT.